This entry features one T cell receptor beta chain sequence. This clone appeared a few times. Its antigen specificity is not known. Base quality data are lacking; no much larger clone is found one base away. In the prospective study, participants were about 18 to 100 years old, resided in about two dozen geographic areas of the United States, and were enrolled through a virtual design. To assign participants to cohorts, the prospective study relied on clinical history that participants themselves reported in a screening survey and a study questionnaire. Recovered participants in ImmuneRACE Cohort 3 were defined by two consecutive negative NP/OP PCR tests, clearance by a healthcare professional, or resolution of symptoms. In the prospective study, whole blood, serum and a nasopharyngeal or oropharyngeal swab were collected from each participant by mobile phlebotomists. Over an approximately 2-month period, participants in the prospective study had the option of providing additional blood draws and questionnaires. Prospective study blood samples were shipped either frozen or at room temperature before DNA extraction.

This sample stems from a study of blood T cell repertoires in COVID-19 (TCRdb year 2020). Study-level background: Samples covering the acute and convalescent phases of COVID-19 were provided by collaborators in the United States, Italy and Spain. The material from the prospective study consisted of cDNA or gDNA derived from T cells, B-cell-depleted T cells, or PBMCs. Subjects who had been exposed to COVID-19, were actively infected with it, or had recovered from it provided the deeply sampled blood TCRbeta repertoires that made up the dataset. The repertoires were released in a freely available public database intended as a resource for research on the immune response to SARS-CoV-2. Samples came from the ongoing ImmuneRACE study (first 160 participants) plus 1,254 subjects from 6 global collaborators. The sample metadata nearly always contained a de-identified subject ID, COVID-19 status, age in years and sex. Where HLA class I and class II types were available, the types were taken from metadata supplied by the sample provider, not from assay-based typing. Paper-wide results and their limitations: How much clinical and demographic metadata was included differed by source and by participant, and the metadata was provided uncurated.

Trimming takes 8 bases off V and 7 bases off J; junction bases not matched to a gene: 5. From cysteine to phenylalanine, the CDR3 is 13 amino acids long. Only the CDR3 part of the read is kept: 39 bases, read in frame from the first base. According to the germline V gene, CDR1 reads SGHTA and CDR2 reads FQGNSA. The immunoSEQ Assay, a bias-controlled multiplex PCR, was used to amplify TCRbeta CDR3 regions from genomic DNA. Concerning the study's data processing: Nucleated cell counts per sample were estimated from amplification of reference gene primers within the assay. To quantify the absolute abundance of each unique TCRbeta CDR3 rearrangement, sequence reads were collapsed and filtered. For each sample, productive Simpson clonality was calculated as the square root of Simpson's diversity index across productive rearrangements. TCRdb carries this immuneACCESS record with in-frame sequences only. Its versions omit some clonotypes, under half of them owing to an unresolved V gene in the studies checked, with the rest unexplained. V and J calls plus clone size are reproduced from that table; the DNA served to infer D and trimming. This sample comprises 450,000 to 500,000 clones, roughly nine tenths of them detected only once. The ten largest clones represent approximately 8% of the sample.

Sequenced material: PBMCs or T cells enriched from blood (not recorded which). The V and J genes are TRBV7-2 and TRBJ1-3; TRBD1 fits 10 bases in the junction. This receptor was identified in a woman in her sixties or seventies who had recovered from COVID-19. CDR3 reads: CASGDRGGNTIYF. At the DNA level, the sequence is TGTGCCAGCGGGGACAGGGGAGGTAACACCATATATTTT. The entire variable domain, with the stretches around the CDR3 drawn from the reference TRBV7-2 and TRBJ1-3 proteins, is GAGVSQSPSNKVTEKGKDVELRCDPISGHTALYWYRQSLGQGLEFLIYFQGNSAPDKSGLPSDRFSAERTGGSVSTLTIQRTQQEDSAVYLCASGDRGGNTIYFGEGSWLTVV.